The 10 T cell receptor beta chains presented below share a single source sample, sequenced in a study of T cell responses to AZD1222 COVID-19 vaccine. The assay was immunoSEQ multiplex PCR, and TCRdb's table has in-frame clones only and misses some. The data contain more than 65,000 clones, around four fifths of them singletons. The sample consisted of peripheral blood, taken 28 days after the second AZD1222 dose. The receptors derive from an adult who received the AZD1222 COVID-19 vaccine.

As concerns this clone: Other nucleotide sequences in the sample specify the same CDR3. The V call is TRBV5-1, the J call TRBJ2-7; possible D gene TRBD1, 5 bases. From germline, CDR1 is SGHRS and CDR2 YFSETQ. Trimming removed 0 bases from V and 3 bases from J, with 7 bases in between. The CDR3 has 13 amino acids. The CDR3 protein is CASSLEGRYEQYF. CDR3 coding DNA: TGCGCCAGCAGCTTGGAGGGGCGCTACGAGCAGTACTTC.

The chain recombines TRBV5-1 with TRBJ2-5; TRBD1 is a possible D gene (6 bases). With 0 bases removed from V and 5 bases from J, the gap between germline ends came to 11 bases. The CDR3 is made up of 14 amino acids. Germline loops: CDR1 SGHRS, CDR2 YFSETQ. The CDR3 loop reads CASSLVPGEETQYF. The CDR3 DNA reads TGCGCCAGCAGCTTGGTACCAGGGGAGGAGACCCAGTACTTC.

The V call is TRBV6-5, the J call TRBJ1-3, with D perhaps TRBD1 (5 bases). V lost 4 bases to trimming and J lost 0 bases, with 10 bases between them. The CDR3 has 15 amino acids. Per the germline V gene, CDR1 is MNHEY and CDR2 is SVGAGI. For the CDR3, the DNA is TGTGCCAGCAGTTCCCCAGGGACCTCTGGAAACACCATATATTTT. Translating gives CASSSPGTSGNTIYF.

The chain combines TRBV11-3 with TRBJ1-1, with D maybe TRBD1 (5 bases). The germline gives CDR1 SGHNT, CDR2 YENEEA. Between the trimmed V and J ends, which lost 1 base and 2 bases, there was a span of 11 bases. This CDR3 comprises 15 residues. The CDR3 DNA reads as TGTGCCAGCAGCTTAGTATCGGGGGGTAACACTGAAGCTTTCTTT. Residues: CASSLVSGGNTEAFF.

V and J are TRBV25-1 and TRBJ2-1; either TRBD1 or TRBD2 may fit D (5 bases each). The germline V gene has CDR1 MGHDK and CDR2 SYGVNS. V lost 9 bases, J lost 9 bases, and 15 bases lay in between. This CDR3 is 12 amino acids long. The CDR3: CASNRFGTEQFF. The CDR3 region has the DNA TGTGCCAGTAACCGTTTCGGGACTGAGCAGTTCTTC.

This clone was seen a single time. V gene TRBV6-5 combines with J gene TRBJ1-6; D call uncertain. Trimming cost V 7 bases and J 10 bases, with 14 bases left between them. The germline V gene encodes CDR1 MNHEY and CDR2 SVGAGI. The CDR3 totals 13 residues. CDR3 sequence (DNA): TGTGCCAGCACCCGGGAGTCAGGCTCACCCCTCCACTTT. This translates into CASTRESGSPLHF.

This chain connects TRBV5-6 to TRBJ2-2; either TRBD1 or TRBD2 may fit D (5 bases each). In germline, CDR1 is SGHDT, CDR2 YYEEEE. The CDR3 has 13 amino acids. Trimming shortened V by 4 bases and J by 6 bases, and 10 bases separated the two germline ends. Here the CDR3 reads CASSLRGAGELFF. CDR3 coding DNA: TGTGCCAGCAGCCTGAGAGGGGCCGGGGAGCTGTTTTTT.

This clone occurred once. The chain links TRBV29-1 to TRBJ1-1; D not resolved. Trimming left V 7 bases short and J 1 base short, with 10 bases between. The CDR3 is 12 residues long. Germline V lookup: CDR1 SQVTM, CDR2 ANQGSEA. The CDR3 loop reads CSAGRSNTEAFF. As DNA, the CDR3 is TGCAGCGCCGGACGATCGAACACTGAAGCTTTCTTT.

This rearrangement joins TRBV6-1 to TRBJ1-5, with a possible D match to TRBD1 (5 bases). V gave up 0 bases and J gave up 2 bases, with 11 bases separating them. The CDR3 covers 16 residues. CDR1 is MNHNS and CDR2 is SASEGT in the germline V gene. The CDR3 loop is CASSEAEGQGNQPQHF. CDR3 in DNA: TGTGCCAGCAGTGAAGCGGAGGGGCAAGGCAATCAGCCCCAGCATTTT.

The gene calls are TRBV5-5 and TRBJ2-1; D might be TRBD1 or TRBD2, each matching 6 bases. Between the trimmed V and J ends, which lost 0 bases and 2 bases, there was a span of 21 bases. This CDR3 has 19 residues. Germline CDR1 is SGHKS and CDR2 is YYEKEE (reference sequence). CDR3 region: CASSLVWGSGGGPYNEQFF. CDR3 nucleotide sequence: TGTGCCAGCAGCTTGGTATGGGGCAGTGGAGGGGGACCCTACAATGAGCAGTTCTTC.